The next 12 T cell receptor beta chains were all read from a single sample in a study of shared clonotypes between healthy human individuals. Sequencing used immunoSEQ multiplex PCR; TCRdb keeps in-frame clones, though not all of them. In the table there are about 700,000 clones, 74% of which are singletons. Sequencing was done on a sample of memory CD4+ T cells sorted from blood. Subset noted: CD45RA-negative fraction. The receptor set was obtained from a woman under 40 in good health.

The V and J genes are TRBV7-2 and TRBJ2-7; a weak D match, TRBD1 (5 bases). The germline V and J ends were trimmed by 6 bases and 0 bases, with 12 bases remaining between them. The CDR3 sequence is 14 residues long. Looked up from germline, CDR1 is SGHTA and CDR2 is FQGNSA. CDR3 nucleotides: TGTGCCAGCAGGGCGCAGGGAAGCTCCTACGAGCAGTACTTC. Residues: CASRAQGSSYEQYF.

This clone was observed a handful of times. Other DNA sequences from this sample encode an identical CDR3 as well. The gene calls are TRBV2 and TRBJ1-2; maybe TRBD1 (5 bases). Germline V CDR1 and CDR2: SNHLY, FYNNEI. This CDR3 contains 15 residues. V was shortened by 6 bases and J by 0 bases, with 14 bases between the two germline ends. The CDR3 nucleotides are TGTGCCAGCAGGGGAAGGCAGACAGCTAACTATGGCTACACCTTC. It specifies CASRGRQTANYGYTF. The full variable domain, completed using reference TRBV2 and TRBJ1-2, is EPEVTQTPSHQVTQMGQEVILRCVPISNHLYFYWYRQILGQKVEFLVSFYNNEISEKSEIFDDQFSVERPDGSNFTLKIRSTKLEDSAMYFCASRGRQTANYGYTFGSGTRLTVV.

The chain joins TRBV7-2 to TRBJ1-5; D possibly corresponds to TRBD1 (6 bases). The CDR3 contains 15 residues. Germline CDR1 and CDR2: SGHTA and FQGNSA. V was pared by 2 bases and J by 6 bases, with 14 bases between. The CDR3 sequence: CASSLTGQEGQPQHF. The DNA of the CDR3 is TGTGCCAGCAGCTTAACAGGGCAGGAGGGTCAGCCCCAGCATTTT.

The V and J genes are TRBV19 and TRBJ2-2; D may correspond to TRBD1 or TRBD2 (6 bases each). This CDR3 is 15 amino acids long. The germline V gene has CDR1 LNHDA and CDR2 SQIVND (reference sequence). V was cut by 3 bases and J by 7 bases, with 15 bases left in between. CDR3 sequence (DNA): TGTGCCAGTAGTATTTTTGGGGGGCGTAGCGGGGAGCTGTTTTTT. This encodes CASSIFGGRSGELFF.

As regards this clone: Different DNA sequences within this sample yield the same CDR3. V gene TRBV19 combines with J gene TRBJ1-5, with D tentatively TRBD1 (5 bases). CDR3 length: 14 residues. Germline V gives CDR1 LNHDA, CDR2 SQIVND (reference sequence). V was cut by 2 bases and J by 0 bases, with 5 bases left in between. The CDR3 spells CASSIRGSNQPQHF. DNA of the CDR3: TGTGCCAGTAGTATAAGGGGTAGCAATCAGCCCCAGCATTTT.

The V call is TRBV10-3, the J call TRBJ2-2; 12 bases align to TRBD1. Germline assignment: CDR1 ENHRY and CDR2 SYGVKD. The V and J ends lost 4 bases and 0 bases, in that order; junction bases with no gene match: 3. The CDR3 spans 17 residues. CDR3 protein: CAISAGTGGPNTGELFF. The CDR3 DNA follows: TGTGCCATCAGTGCAGGGACAGGGGGCCCGAACACCGGGGAGCTGTTTTTT.

DNA for the CDR3: TGTGCCAACGGCGGGGCGGGAGAGACCCAGTACTTC. This translates into CANGGAGETQYF. The rearrangement uses TRBV18 and TRBJ2-5; D is possibly TRBD2 (6 bases). The CDR3 sequence is 12 residues long. Trimming took off 10 bases at V and 4 bases at J, with 13 bases between the two ends. Germline loops: CDR1 KGHSH, CDR2 LQKENI.

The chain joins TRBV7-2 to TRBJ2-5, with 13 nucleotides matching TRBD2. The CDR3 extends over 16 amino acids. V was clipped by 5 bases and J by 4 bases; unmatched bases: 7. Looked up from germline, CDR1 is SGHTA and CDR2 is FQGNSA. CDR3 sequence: CASSLTSGRGSETQYF. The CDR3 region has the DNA TGTGCCAGCAGCCTCACTAGCGGGAGGGGGTCAGAGACCCAGTACTTC.

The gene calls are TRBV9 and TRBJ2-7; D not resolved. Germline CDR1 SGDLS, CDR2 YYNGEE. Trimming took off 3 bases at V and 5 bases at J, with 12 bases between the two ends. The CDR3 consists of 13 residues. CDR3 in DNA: TGTGCCAGCAGCGCCCTTTTGGGCCACGAGCAGTACTTC. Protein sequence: CASSALLGHEQYF.

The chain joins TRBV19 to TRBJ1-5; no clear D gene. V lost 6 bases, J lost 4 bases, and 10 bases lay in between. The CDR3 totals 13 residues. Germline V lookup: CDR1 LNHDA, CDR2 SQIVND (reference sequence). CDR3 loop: CASSSQANQPQHF. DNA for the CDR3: TGTGCCAGTAGCTCACAAGCGAATCAGCCCCAGCATTTT.

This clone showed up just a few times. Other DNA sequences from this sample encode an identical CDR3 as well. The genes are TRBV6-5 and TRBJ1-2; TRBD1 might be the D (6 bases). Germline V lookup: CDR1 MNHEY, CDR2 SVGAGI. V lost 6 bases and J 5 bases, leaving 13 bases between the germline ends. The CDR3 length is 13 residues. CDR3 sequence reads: CASSSRGGYGYTF. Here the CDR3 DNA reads TGTGCCAGCAGCTCCCGAGGGGGGTATGGCTACACCTTC.

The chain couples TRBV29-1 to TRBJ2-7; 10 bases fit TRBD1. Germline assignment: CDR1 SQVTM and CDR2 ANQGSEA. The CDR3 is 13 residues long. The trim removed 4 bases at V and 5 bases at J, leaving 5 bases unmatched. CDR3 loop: CSVGRTGGDEQYF. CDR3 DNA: TGCAGCGTTGGAAGGACAGGGGGGGACGAGCAGTACTTC.